Included here is one T cell receptor (beta chain) sequence, with context. The CDR3 has 17 amino acids. CDR1 is SGHRS and CDR2 is YFSETQ in the germline V gene. V was pared by 3 bases and J by 5 bases, with 16 bases of the junction left unmatched. This sample was taken from a study of preoperative IRX-2 immunotherapy in early breast cancer. Described treatment: preoperative locoregional IRX-2 cytokine immunotherapy. TCRdb's table, derived via immunoSEQ multiplex PCR, lists solely in-frame clones and lacks some. Of 90,000 to 100,000 clones detected, 75% to 90% appear once; the ten largest clones hold roughly 2%.

This sample comprised tumor tissue, obtained after IRX-2 immunotherapy. The rearrangement joins TRBV5-1 to TRBJ1-1, with 7 bases aligning to TRBD1. This clonotype originated in a human donor with breast cancer. As DNA, the CDR3 is TGCGCCAGCAGCTGGGAGGGGGCAGGGGGACTAGGGACTGAAGCTTTCTTT. It specifies CASSWEGAGGLGTEAFF. Using reference TRBV5-1 and TRBJ1-1 for the parts outside the CDR3, the full variable domain is KAGVTQTPRYLIKTRGQQVTLSCSPISGHRSVSWYQQTPGQGLQFLFEYFSETQRNKGNFPGRFSGRQFSNSRSEMNVSTLELGDSALYLCASSWEGAGGLGTEAFFGQGTRLTVV.